This paragraph covers one TCR beta chain sequence. Its specific antigen is unknown. Per-base qualities were not stored, and no clone one base away is much larger. The Qiagen DNeasy kit was used to extract genomic DNA both from unsorted PBMCs and from the negatively selected CD4+ and CD8+ fractions. Amplification of TCR beta CDR3 regions was done by immunoSEQ multiplex PCR with primers that anneal to V and J segments. Amplification bias was minimized using a synthetic immune receptor repertoire, and residual bias was removed computationally after sequencing. As for how the authors treated the data: Repertoire diversity was quantified as the Shannon entropy index using custom Python scripts. Unsorted, CD4+ and CD8+ repertoires were examined separately, except in combined analyses, for which CD4+ and CD8+ sequences were merged in silico. A clone counted as expanded when the clone's frequency after treatment rose at least 2-fold relative to C1D1, and clones undetected at baseline were given a pseudocount of 0.5. Singleton clones were defined as clones with 0 or 1 copy at C1D1, and non-singleton clones were defined as clones with 2 or more copies. Clones expanded in unsorted samples were labelled as CD4+, CD8+ or unknown by matching protein sequences in sorted samples from the same patient. Wilcoxon tests on paired samples were used to test diversity changes from C1D1 to C4D1. Not all clones reach the TCRdb copy of this immuneACCESS table, which keeps in-frame sequences only. Checked studies attribute under half of the gap to unresolved V genes and leave the rest unexplained. V and J calls and clone size are as listed in that table; D and trimming were resolved from the DNA. In all, the sample holds about 110,000 clones, and more than 70% of those were seen once. The ten largest make up 15% to 20% of the sample.

The time point label here, explained by the study, means: cycle 4 day 1 (C4D1), after 5 to 7 weeks of nivolumab. Every trial patient had relapsed following autologous stem cell transplantation, and prior brentuximab vedotin exposure was what differed among cohorts A, B and C. A total of roughly 57 patients with relapsed/refractory classical Hodgkin lymphoma made up the trial cohort, and each patient's best overall response was complete response, partial response or progressive disease. Single-agent nivolumab was administered to trial patients in the multi-cohort phase II CheckMate 205 trial. An independent review committee assessed best overall response by applying the 2007 International Working Group response criteria. Trial PBMCs were obtained immediately prior to nivolumab initiation (C1D1) and on therapy at cycle 2 day 1 and cycle 4 day 1. Peripheral blood was collected in 8 mL Vacutainer Cell Preparation Tubes, from which PBMCs were isolated by centrifugation and then cryopreserved.

Inclusive of the bounding cysteine and phenylalanine, the CDR3 is 16 residues long. This entry keeps only the CDR3 DNA: 48 bases, framed from base 1. V is shortened by 0 bases, J by 3 bases, and the region joining them spans 15 bases. Taken from the germline V gene, the CDR1 and CDR2 loops are MRHNA and SNTAGT. The record originates from a study of PD-1 blockade in classical Hodgkin lymphoma (TCRdb year 2020). Regarding the research as a whole: Nivolumab dosing was 3 mg/kg intravenously every 2 weeks, continuing until either disease progression or unacceptable toxicity. The study used CyTOF and TCR beta sequencing to define a peripheral blood immune signature of response to PD-1 blockade in classical Hodgkin lymphoma.

On the study overall, not on this receptor specifically: Newly diagnosed patients were reported to have lower baseline TCR diversity than healthy donors, and relapsed/refractory patients were reported to have lower baseline TCR diversity still. Lower diversity was observed in patients in whom nivolumab was started less than 1 year after ASCT, and these patients were excluded from later analyses so that confounding by immune reconstitution would be avoided. Baseline diversity similar to that of newly diagnosed patients was observed in trial patients achieving complete response, whereas significantly lower diversity was observed in partial responders and progressors. Only a single clinical trial cohort was studied, and what caused the repertoire differences, possibly disease activity or prior therapy, remained undefined. By C4D1, a significant rise was seen in CD4+ TCR diversity but not in CD8+ TCR diversity (p=0.0027 vs p=0.16), and the rise was most apparent among complete responders (p=0.02).

The chain is assembled from TRBV6-4 and TRBJ2-7; the D element could tentatively be TRBD1 or TRBD2, as 5 bases agree for each. The source material was peripheral blood mononuclear cells (PBMCs), sampled before the fourth cycle of nivolumab. The TCR sequence derives from a human donor with classical Hodgkin lymphoma. The nucleotide sequence reads TGTGCCAGCAGTGACTCCTCAGGGAGAACAAACTACGAGCAGTACTTC. The translation is CASSDSSGRTNYEQYF.